The 6 T cell receptor beta chains given below trace back to one sample, sequenced in a study of CD8+CD57+ T cells in acquired aplastic anemia. TCR beta VDJ combinations and CDR3 sequences were profiled from genomic DNA. TCRdb independently ran MiXCR on the reads; one entry per CDR3 protein. This table has 220,000 or so distinct CDR3 sequences, 60% to 80% appearing once. Flow cytometry had shown expanded CD8+CD57+ cells in the patients chosen for sequencing. Input material: sorted CD4+, CD8+, or CD8+CD57+ T cells (not recorded which) from PBMCs. These receptors all come from a human donor with aplastic anemia.

The gene calls are TRBV7-7 and TRBJ2-7; a weak D match, TRBD2 (6 bases). V lost 1 base, J lost 3 bases, and 7 bases lay in between. CDR1 is SSHAT, CDR2 FNYEAQ, per germline (reference sequence). The CDR3 has 13 amino acids. As DNA, the CDR3 is TGTGCCAGCAGCTTAGAAGCGGGCTACGAGCAGTACTTC. It encodes CASSLEAGYEQYF.

V usage is TRBV9 and J usage is TRBJ2-7, with 11 bases aligning to TRBD2. J was trimmed by 6 bases and V by 3 bases; bases with no gene match: 5. The V gene's germline CDR1 is SGDLS and CDR2 YYNGEE. The CDR3 has 14 residues. The CDR3 sequence: CASSDSGGAGEQYF. The DNA of the CDR3 is TGTGCCAGCAGCGATAGCGGGGGGGCCGGCGAGCAGTACTTC.

V gene TRBV15 combines with J gene TRBJ1-1, with D unresolved. The V gene lost 0 bases and the J gene lost 0 bases, with 2 bases spanning the gap. The germline gives CDR1 LNHNV, CDR2 YYDKDF (reference sequence). The CDR3 is 13 residues long. As DNA, the CDR3 is TGTGCCACCAGCAGAGACGTGAACACTGAAGCTTTCTTT. It translates to CATSRDVNTEAFF.

V usage is TRBV19 and J usage is TRBJ2-6; D is ambiguous. The CDR3 runs to 14 residues. Between the trimmed V and J ends, which lost 6 bases and 1 base, there was a span of 7 bases. Per germline, CDR1 LNHDA and CDR2 SQIVND (reference sequence). This CDR3 reads CASRQRSGANVLTF. The DNA for the CDR3 is TGTGCCAGTAGACAGCGTTCTGGGGCCAACGTCCTGACTTTC.

V is TRBV20-1 and J is TRBJ1-2; TRBD1 matches at 7 bases. CDR1 is DFQATT, CDR2 SNEGSKA, per germline (reference sequence). Trimming at V came to 6 bases and at J to 3 bases, leaving 7 bases not matched to a gene. The CDR3 spans 13 residues. CDR3 region: CSALQGTDYGYTF. CDR3 bases: TGCAGTGCCCTACAGGGGACTGACTATGGCTACACCTTC.

This clonotype was detected once. This CDR3 fails to terminate in the conserved phenylalanine or tryptophan, so it likely reflects a read error. The J gene is TRBJ1-2, the V gene TRBV29-1, with unresolved D. The CDR3 covers 13 residues. V lost 7 bases and J lost 4, with 16 bases in between. The germline V gene encodes CDR1 SQVTM and CDR2 ANQGSEA. CDR3 DNA sequence: TGCAGCGCCGCCTCAGGAGTATCCTATGGCTACACCTCC. It specifies CSAASGVSYGYTS.